The 27 T cell receptor beta chains in this list originate from one sample, sequenced in a study of blood T cell repertoires in COVID-19. The assay was immunoSEQ multiplex PCR, and TCRdb's table has in-frame clones only and misses some. In the table there are a few hundred thousand clones, roughly 85% of which are singletons. The sample comprised PBMCs or T cells enriched from blood (not recorded which). The receptors originated from a man in his forties who had recovered from COVID-19.

The V and J genes are TRBV6-5 and TRBJ1-1, with D possibly TRBD1 on 5 matching bases. V was trimmed by 7 bases and J by 3 bases, leaving 12 bases between them. Germline CDR1 is MNHEY and CDR2 is SVGAGI. The CDR3 consists of 13 residues. The DNA for the CDR3 is TGTGCCAGCACCTTACGGGGGGACACTGAAGCTTTCTTT. Translating gives CASTLRGDTEAFF.

A note on this clone: Relative to the germline gene, one junction end is altered; a read error may explain this. The V and J genes are TRBV7-7 and TRBJ2-2; 8 positions match TRBD2. Germline CDR1 is SSHAT and CDR2 is FNYEAQ (reference sequence). The CDR3 loop spans 17 amino acids. The CDR3 coding sequence is TGTGCTAGCAGCTTAGCGGGGCGGGAGGCGAACACCGGGGAGCTGTTTTTT. Protein product: CASSLAGREANTGELFF.

V is TRBV7-3 and J is TRBJ2-1; D remains unclear. Trimming left V 2 bases short and J 5 bases short, with 10 bases between. The CDR3 spans 14 residues. Germline V lookup: CDR1 SGHTA, CDR2 FQGTGA. In nucleotides, the CDR3 is TGTGCCAGCAGCTTAGGTACAACGAACAATGAGCAGTTCTTC. Translation gives CASSLGTTNNEQFF.

This clone has more than one count but fewer than ten. The chain is built from TRBV20-1 and TRBJ2-2; D might be TRBD2 (6 bases). Trimming stripped 3 bases from V and 3 bases from J, with 14 bases between. This CDR3 has 15 amino acids. CDR1 and CDR2 from the germline V gene are DFQATT and SNEGSKA (reference sequence). The DNA for the CDR3 is TGCAGTGCTAGTAAACCGGGACTCGACACCGGGGAGCTGTTTTTT. This gives the protein CSASKPGLDTGELFF.

The chain uses TRBV25-1 and TRBJ2-1; 8 nucleotides agree with TRBD2. This CDR3 is 15 amino acids long. V trimming: 8 bases; J trimming: 3 bases; junction bases outside the gene matches: 9. Germline CDR1 is MGHDK and CDR2 is SYGVNS. As DNA, the CDR3 is TGTGCCAGCGTGCTGGGAAGCGGGAGCTACAATGAGCAGTTCTTC. Encoded protein: CASVLGSGSYNEQFF.

The V gene is TRBV6-2 or TRBV6-3, the J gene TRBJ1-2; maybe TRBD1 (6 bases). CDR1 and CDR2 from the germline V gene are MNHEY and SVGEGT. Between the trimmed V and J ends, which lost 6 bases and 4 bases, there was a span of 12 bases. The CDR3 loop spans 13 amino acids. Here the CDR3 DNA reads TGTGCCAGCAGCGAGAGGACAGTCTATGGCTACACCTTC. Translated: CASSERTVYGYTF.

This rearrangement joins TRBV2 to TRBJ1-4, with TRBD1 as a possible D gene (5 bases). The CDR3 is made up of 12 amino acids. With 5 bases removed from V and 8 bases from J, the gap between germline ends came to 9 bases. Germline V gene data show CDR1 as SNHLY and CDR2 as FYNNEI. The CDR3 sequence is CASSREGEKLFF. The CDR3 DNA is TGTGCCAGCAGTAGGGAGGGGGAAAAACTGTTTTTT.

This sequence joins TRBV19 and TRBJ2-7, with 7 bases aligning to TRBD2. The CDR3 covers 14 residues. The ends lost 6 bases at V and 6 bases at J; junction bases unmatched: 11. The germline gives CDR1 LNHDA, CDR2 SQIVND (reference sequence). CDR3 amino acids: CASSERAGLGEQYF. The CDR3 bases are TGTGCCAGTAGCGAGAGAGCGGGATTGGGCGAGCAGTACTTC.

The chain couples TRBV24-1 to TRBJ1-1; TRBD1 matches at 9 bases. The CDR3 consists of 14 residues. V lost 4 bases to trimming and J lost 10 bases; unmatched junction nucleotides: 9. The V gene's germline CDR1 is KGHDR and CDR2 SFDVKD. CDR3 in DNA: TGTGCCACCAGTGAAAAAAAGGGGACAGGGACAGCTTTCTTT. It codes for CATSEKKGTGTAFF.

This rearrangement joins TRBV10-3 to TRBJ1-1; no clear D gene. Trimming removed 4 bases from V and 1 base from J, with 4 bases in between. The CDR3 has 12 amino acids. Germline values: CDR1 ENHRY, CDR2 SYGVKD. The chain's CDR3 is CAISARNTEAFF. The DNA of the CDR3 is TGTGCCATCAGTGCCAGGAACACTGAAGCTTTCTTT.

The CDR3 sequence is CASSHGTSGPGGTQYF. The CDR3 DNA follows: TGTGCCAGCAGCCATGGGACTAGCGGGCCGGGGGGTACGCAGTATTTT. The chain links TRBV3-1 (or the pseudogene TRBV3-2) to TRBJ2-3; 12 bases line up with TRBD2. Germline trimming cut 3 bases from V and 8 bases from J; bases unmatched to any gene: 9. Germline V gene data show CDR1 as LGHDT and CDR2 as YNNKEL (reference sequence). This CDR3 spans 16 amino acids.

The J gene is TRBJ1-2, the V gene TRBV4-1; D uncertain. The V gene's germline CDR1 is MGHRA and CDR2 YSYEKL. The CDR3 has 14 amino acids. The V and J ends lost 0 bases and 0 bases respectively, with 5 bases between them. The CDR3 DNA sequence: TGCGCCAGCAGCCAAGAGAGGACTAACTATGGCTACACCTTC. It is translated as CASSQERTNYGYTF.

There are a few counts of this clone. The chain carries TRBV7-6 and TRBJ1-3; TRBD1 aligns across 8 bases. J gave up 2 bases and V 5 bases, and 5 bases lay outside the gene matches. CDR1 SGHVS and CDR2 FNYEAQ come from the germline V gene. The CDR3 loop spans 15 amino acids. The CDR3 is CASSATGGPGNTIYF. The CDR3 coding sequence is TGTGCCAGCAGCGCTACAGGGGGGCCTGGAAACACCATATATTTT.

The V call is TRBV7-2, the J call TRBJ1-2; D is perhaps TRBD1 (5 bases). Trimming left V 4 bases short and J 6 bases short, with 18 bases between. This CDR3 spans 15 amino acids. Germline loops: CDR1 SGHTA, CDR2 FQGNSA. The CDR3 nucleotides read TGTGCCAGCAGCTCCTCTGTGGGGGGGGTGGATGGCTACACCTTC. It codes for CASSSSVGGVDGYTF.

V and J are TRBV10-3 and TRBJ2-4; D is ambiguous. Germline assignment: CDR1 ENHRY and CDR2 SYGVKD. The V and J ends lost 7 bases and 1 base respectively, with 17 bases between them. The CDR3 covers 16 residues. CDR3 sequence: CAITYTPAGAKNIQYF. CDR3 nucleotides: TGTGCCATCACCTACACCCCTGCAGGCGCCAAAAACATTCAGTACTTC.

This clone has more than one count but fewer than ten. The CDR3 spells CASSLGRMTGNTIYF. The CDR3 DNA sequence: TGTGCCAGCAGTTTGGGGAGGATGACAGGAAACACCATATATTTT. This chain connects TRBV28 to TRBJ1-3; D not resolved. Per germline, CDR1 MDHEN and CDR2 SYDVKM. CDR3 size: 15 residues. The V and J ends lost 3 bases and 4 bases respectively, with 13 bases between them. The full variable domain, its missing parts supplied by reference TRBV28 and TRBJ1-3, is DVKVTQSSRYLVKRTGEKVFLECVQDMDHENMFWYRQDPGLGLRLIYFSYDVKMKEKGDIPEGYSVSREKKERFSLILESASTNQTSMYLCASSLGRMTGNTIYFGEGSWLTVV.

J is TRBJ2-1 and V is TRBV27, with TRBD2 matching 8 bases. This CDR3 region has 15 residues. Germline CDR1 is MNHEY and CDR2 is SMNVEV (reference sequence). The J segment lost 2 bases and the V segment lost 2 bases, leaving 2 bases of the junction unmatched. As DNA, the CDR3 is TGTGCCAGCAGTTTAACGGGACTAGCCTACAATGAGCAGTTCTTC. Its translation: CASSLTGLAYNEQFF.

The chain recombines TRBV5-1 with TRBJ2-1; weak D call: TRBD2 (5 bases). From germline, CDR1 is SGHRS and CDR2 YFSETQ. V lost 3 bases, J lost 2 bases, and 15 bases lay in between. This CDR3 has 16 amino acids. The CDR3 is CASSSIAEATYNEQFF. CDR3 in DNA: TGCGCCAGCAGCTCCATTGCGGAGGCGACCTACAATGAGCAGTTCTTC.

V usage is TRBV12-3 or TRBV12-4 and J usage is TRBJ1-1, with a tentative D call TRBD1 (5 bases). Deletions cut 6 bases from V and 7 bases from J, with 9 bases between. This CDR3 is built from 11 residues. CDR3 sequence (DNA): TGTGCCAGCAGCGAAAGGGGTGAAGCTTTCTTT. It specifies CASSERGEAFF.

The rearrangement joins TRBV5-1 to TRBJ1-1; perhaps TRBD1 as D (5 bases). Germline CDR1 SGHRS, CDR2 YFSETQ. This CDR3 has 14 residues. V dropped 2 bases and J dropped 1 base, with 9 bases sitting between them. The CDR3 loop reads CASSFSGPNTEAFF. CDR3 nucleotides: TGCGCCAGCAGCTTTTCAGGGCCGAACACTGAAGCTTTCTTT.

This chain connects TRBV18 to TRBJ2-1; TRBD1 matches at 9 bases. The V gene end was trimmed by 5 bases and the J gene end by 3 bases; junction bases not matched to a gene: 8. CDR1 and CDR2 from the germline V gene are KGHSH and LQKENI. The CDR3 runs 16 residues. CDR3 amino acids: CASSNRGQGNYNEQFF. The CDR3 nucleotides read TGTGCCAGCTCAAACAGGGGGCAGGGGAACTACAATGAGCAGTTCTTC.

The rearrangement uses TRBV2 and TRBJ1-4, with TRBD1 matching 9 bases. This CDR3 comprises 15 residues. V was pared by 5 bases and J by 2 bases, with 3 bases of the junction left unmatched. Germline CDR1 is SNHLY and CDR2 is FYNNEI. The DNA of the CDR3 is TGTGCCAGCAGTACAGGGGGCGCGACTAATGAAAAACTGTTTTTT. This encodes CASSTGGATNEKLFF.

This clone was recorded once. The chain has TRBV7-9 and TRBJ2-3; 9 nucleotides match TRBD1. The CDR3 totals 15 residues. V lost 3 bases and J lost 5; bases outside the gene matches: 6. In germline, CDR1 is SEHNR, CDR2 FQNEAQ (reference sequence). CDR3: CASSFRQGGGDTQYF. DNA of the CDR3: TGTGCCAGCAGCTTTAGACAGGGGGGAGGAGATACGCAGTATTTT.

The chain combines TRBV5-1 with TRBJ1-2; 7 positions match TRBD1. Germline CDR1 is SGHRS and CDR2 is YFSETQ. V was pared by 3 bases and J by 8 bases, with 10 bases of the junction left unmatched. This CDR3 region has 14 residues. The CDR3 region is CASSSGDRQGGYTF. In DNA, the CDR3 is TGCGCCAGCAGCTCGGGTGATCGACAGGGCGGCTACACCTTC.

CDR3 sequence reads: CASSTSETGSTDTQYF. The CDR3 coding sequence is TGTGCCAGCAGCACCTCTGAGACAGGGAGCACAGATACGCAGTATTTT. This chain links TRBV7-9 with TRBJ2-3, with 7 bases fitting TRBD1. Per the germline V gene, CDR1 is SEHNR and CDR2 is FQNEAQ (reference sequence). Germline trimming cut 5 bases from V and 0 bases from J; bases unmatched to any gene: 8. The CDR3 runs to 16 residues. The whole variable domain, remainder taken from reference TRBV7-9 and TRBJ2-3, is DTGVSQNPRHKITKRGQNVTFRCDPISEHNRLYWYRQTLGQGPEFLTYFQNEAQLEKSRLLSDRFSAERPKGSFSTLEIQRTEQGDSAMYLCASSTSETGSTDTQYFGPGTRLTVL.

This clone is a singleton in its sample. This rearrangement joins TRBV29-1 to TRBJ2-2, with a weak D call TRBD1 (5 bases). V was pared by 4 bases and J by 5 bases, with 11 bases between. The CDR3 runs to 13 residues. Germline CDR1 SQVTM, CDR2 ANQGSEA. For the CDR3, the DNA is TGCAGCGTTGGGAGAAAGGGGACCGGGGAGCTGTTTTTT. The encoded protein is CSVGRKGTGELFF.

The gene calls are TRBV4-3 and TRBJ1-1, with D unresolved. Trimming took 0 bases from V and 11 from J, leaving 10 bases between them. Germline V CDR1 and CDR2: LGHNA, YSLEER. The CDR3 runs 12 residues. CDR3 in DNA: TGCGCCAGCAGCCAAGATCGTCGGGAGGCTTTCTTT. This gives the protein CASSQDRREAFF.